A single sample is the source of the 16 T cell receptor beta chains below, sequenced in a study of metastatic and nonmetastatic thyroid tumors. Thyroid surgery was preceded by no treatment in any patient. TCRdb recomputed clones from the PCR reads via MiXCR. The table records some 32,000 clones, about 18% of them present only once. Source material: blood. Every receptor here comes from a female donor with papillary thyroid cancer or a benign thyroid nodule (not recorded which). Some clones in this sample may be carry-over from other donors' samples.

The chain joins TRBV7-8 to TRBJ2-2; D is unresolved. This CDR3 has 12 amino acids. Germline lookup yields CDR1 SGHVS and CDR2 FQNEAQ. Trimming shortened V by 5 bases and J by 2 bases, and 3 bases separated the two germline ends. DNA for the CDR3: TGTGCCAGCAGCCTTAACACCGGGGAGCTGTTTTTT. Encoded protein: CASSLNTGELFF.

The sample holds many counts of this clone. Given a much more abundant clone one base away, this may be a read error. This chain joins TRBV18 and TRBJ1-2; tentative D call: TRBD1 (5 bases). The CDR3 loop spans 15 amino acids. Germline loops: CDR1 KGHSH, CDR2 LQKENI. The CDR3: CVSSLYQRDFYGYTF. CDR3 coding DNA: TGTGTCAGCTCATTATATCAGCGGGACTTTTATGGCTACACCTTC.

The table lists this clone with many counts. A read error may be the cause here, since a much bigger clone is one base away. The conserved final phenylalanine or tryptophan is absent from the CDR3, which likely points to a read error. The rearrangement joins TRBV6-2 or TRBV6-3 to TRBJ2-7; D possibly corresponds to TRBD1 (6 bases). The CDR3 has 15 amino acids. Deletions cut 1 base from V and 6 bases from J, with 16 bases between. Germline assignment: CDR1 MNHEY and CDR2 SVGEGT. CDR3 loop: CASSYYRVTGSEQYL. CDR3 DNA: TGTGCCAGCAGTTACTACAGGGTCACTGGGAGCGAGCAGTACCTC.

The sample holds a few counts of this clone. A read error may explain this, as a much larger clone is one base away. V is TRBV5-1 and J is TRBJ1-1, with D unresolved. V was pared by 0 bases and J by 1 base, with 10 bases between. The CDR3 runs 15 residues. Per the germline V gene, CDR1 is SGHRS and CDR2 is YFSETQ. The CDR3 sequence is CASSLASGENTEAFF. The CDR3 nucleotides read TGCGCCAGCAGCTTGGCGAGTGGGGAGAACACTGAAGCTTTCTTT.

This clone was observed at least ten times. V gene TRBV18 combines with J gene TRBJ2-1, with 14 bases lining up with TRBD2. Germline V CDR1 and CDR2: KGHSH, LQKENI. The CDR3 sequence is 15 residues long. The V and J ends lost 8 bases and 8 bases, in that order; junction bases with no gene match: 8. CDR3 in amino acids: CASTTGTSGSYEQFF. CDR3 nucleotide sequence: TGTGCCAGCACCACCGGGACTAGCGGGAGCTATGAGCAGTTCTTC.

This clone was counted many times. The chain combines TRBV5-4 with TRBJ2-5, with TRBD2 matching over 15 bases. V trimming: 4 bases; J trimming: 5 bases; junction bases outside the gene matches: 9. Germline V gene sequence: CDR1 SGHNT, CDR2 YYREEE (reference sequence). This CDR3 contains 17 residues. DNA of the CDR3: TGTGCCAGCAGCCGGCGGACTAGCGGGGGGGCGGGGGAGACCCAGTACTTC. Encoded protein: CASSRRTSGGAGETQYF.

This clone occurred many times. This chain uses TRBV28 with TRBJ1-2; TRBD1 aligns across 8 bases. Looked up from germline, CDR1 is MDHEN and CDR2 is SYDVKM. The V segment lost 5 bases and the J segment 4 bases; nucleotides outside the gene matches: 12. The CDR3 consists of 16 residues. CDR3 in amino acids: CASSPYPGQGGYGYTF. CDR3 nucleotide sequence: TGTGCCAGCAGTCCCTACCCCGGACAGGGTGGCTATGGCTACACCTTC.

In its sample, this clone was seen many times. This chain links TRBV6-1 with TRBJ1-1; D is ambiguous. CDR1 MNHNS and CDR2 SASEGT come from the germline V gene. Trimming removed 6 bases at V and 2 bases at J, with 16 bases between. CDR3 length: 15 residues. The DNA for the CDR3 is TGTGCCAGCAGAAAAACCGGTACCGATAACACTGAAGCTTTCTTT. Translating it yields CASRKTGTDNTEAFF.

This clone was seen ten or more times. The V and J genes are TRBV19 and TRBJ1-2; the D gene is possibly TRBD1 (5 bases). Germline CDR1 LNHDA, CDR2 SQIVND (reference sequence). V lost 3 bases and J 8 bases, leaving 16 bases between the germline ends. The CDR3 covers 14 residues. Written as DNA, the CDR3 is TGTGCCAGTAGTATTTCTGGGGGAACGGGCGGCTACACCTTC. Encoded protein: CASSISGGTGGYTF.

The rearrangement uses TRBV7-3 and TRBJ1-2, with D uncertain. The V end lost 5 bases, the J end lost 6 bases, and 13 bases lay between the germline ends. The CDR3 sequence is 13 residues long. Germline values: CDR1 SGHTA, CDR2 FQGTGA. The CDR3 DNA follows: TGTGCCAGCAGCACCCCAGGAGAGGATGGCTACACCTTC. Translated: CASSTPGEDGYTF. The full variable domain, its missing parts supplied by reference TRBV7-3 and TRBJ1-2, is GAGVSQTPSNKVTEKGKYVELRCDPISGHTALYWYRQSLGQGPEFLIYFQGTGAADDSGLPNDRFFAVRPEGSVSTLKIQRTERGDSAVYLCASSTPGEDGYTFGSGTRLTVV.

The J gene is TRBJ2-1, the V gene TRBV6-2 or TRBV6-3; TRBD2 matches 10 bases. After removal of 5 bases from V and 2 bases from J, the junction contained 12 bases not matched to a gene. The germline CDR1 and CDR2 sequences are MNHEY and SVGEGT. The CDR3 is made up of 18 amino acids. The CDR3 DNA reads TGTGCCAGCAGTCTCCGGACACAGGGACTAGCGACCTACAATGAGCAGTTCTTC. Translation: CASSLRTQGLATYNEQFF.

This clone was recorded many times. V gene TRBV20-1 combines with J gene TRBJ2-1; D not resolved. Germline CDR1 and CDR2: DFQATT and SNEGSKA (reference sequence). CDR3 length: 11 residues. V dropped 4 bases and J dropped 9 bases, with 10 bases sitting between them. Here the CDR3 DNA reads TGCAGTGCTACCCGGGTTATTGAGCAGTTCTTC. It is translated as CSATRVIEQFF.

The chain uses TRBV6-1 and TRBJ2-2; 9 bases fit TRBD2. Germline V gene sequence: CDR1 MNHNS, CDR2 SASEGT. The CDR3 runs to 17 residues. Trimming took 6 bases from V and 0 from J; bases not matched to a gene: 8. CDR3 DNA sequence: TGTGCCAGCAGCGCCTGGGGCGGGGGGGCGAACACCGGGGAGCTGTTTTTT. Translation gives CASSAWGGGANTGELFF.

This chain uses TRBV6-1 with TRBJ2-6; D ambiguous. Trimming removed 5 bases from V and 1 base from J, with 9 bases in between. The CDR3 has 15 residues. CDR1 is MNHNS, CDR2 SASEGT, per germline. In nucleotides, the CDR3 is TGTGCCAGCAGTAGGGCCCCTTCTGGGGCCAACGTCCTGACTTTC. Translated: CASSRAPSGANVLTF.

This clone was picked up many times. The rearrangement uses TRBV15 and TRBJ2-7, with 7 bases aligning to TRBD1. The V segment lost 5 bases and the J segment 3 bases; nucleotides outside the gene matches: 4. Looked up from germline, CDR1 is LNHNV and CDR2 is YYDKDF (reference sequence). The CDR3 totals 13 residues. The CDR3 DNA sequence: TGTGCCACCAGCGCCTGGGACAGCTACGAGCAGTACTTC. Its protein is CATSAWDSYEQYF. Full variable domain (remainder filled in from reference TRBV15 and TRBJ2-7): DAMVIQNPRYQVTQFGKPVTLSCSQTLNHNVMYWYQQKSSQAPKLLFHYYDKDFNNEADTPDNFQSRRPNTSFCFLDIRSPGLGDTAMYLCATSAWDSYEQYFGPGTRLTVT.

By share, this clone ranks as medium-sized. This chain joins TRBV5-8 and TRBJ1-5; 10 positions match TRBD1. V lost 2 bases to trimming and J lost 0 bases; unmatched junction nucleotides: 5. Per germline, CDR1 SGHTS and CDR2 YDEGEE. This CDR3 has 17 residues. The CDR3 DNA is TGTGCCAGCAGCTTAAGGGACAGGGGTTATAGCAATCAGCCCCAGCATTTT. This encodes CASSLRDRGYSNQPQHF.